This T cell receptor (beta chain) was captured by sequencing in a study of T-cell reconstitution after alpha-beta-depleted transplantation in children. Study-wide results and limits: The origin of alpha-beta T cells about two months after transplant was reportedly several hundred expanded graft clones. Some patients' high day-60 TCRbeta diversity was attributed to recipient cells surviving conditioning. T-cell numbers and diversity, one year after transplant, stemmed largely from T cells that were newly produced.

On this clonotype: Its target is not known.

It was with unique molecular identifiers that the TCRbeta library was prepared. Using its own MiXCR run on the PCR reads, TCRdb lists one record per CDR3 protein. Here the sample spans 500,000 to 650,000 distinct CDR3 sequences, about an eighth being singletons. This CDR3 region has 15 residues. The germline V gene has CDR1 DFQATT and CDR2 SNEGSKA (reference sequence). V was cut by 6 bases and J by 4 bases, with 21 bases left in between. Here the sequenced sample was PBMCs, mostly from graft donor cells, taken 180 days after TCRalphabeta/CD19-depleted stem cell transplant. This rearrangement joins TRBV20-1 to TRBJ1-2, with a weak D call TRBD1 (5 bases). The receptor's source is a female patient aged 2-15 years who had a stem cell transplant for aplastic anemia, so the T cells may come from the graft donor. The CDR3 nucleotides read TGCAGTGCGCCGGGACCGAACAGAGTAAGCTATGGCTACACCTTC. Its translation is CSAPGPNRVSYGYTF.